The present T cell receptor (beta chain) was sequenced within a study of blood T cell repertoires in COVID-19. Clones were sequenced by immunoSEQ multiplex PCR, and TCRdb holds only the in-frame ones, with some missing. This sample has about 320,000 clones, with 75% to 85% found just once. This clonotype was obtained from a human donor in a cohort sampled during active COVID-19. The sequencing input was peripheral blood.

Here the CDR3 DNA reads TGCGCCAGCAGCTGGTTAGCGGGGGCTAGATCCTACGAGCAGTACTTC. The encoded protein is CASSWLAGARSYEQYF. The chain recombines TRBV5-1 with TRBJ2-7, with 9 bases lining up with TRBD2. There are 16 residues in the CDR3. CDR1 is SGHRS, CDR2 YFSETQ, per germline. Losses at the gene ends were 3 bases for V and 1 base for J; bases not matched to a gene: 8.